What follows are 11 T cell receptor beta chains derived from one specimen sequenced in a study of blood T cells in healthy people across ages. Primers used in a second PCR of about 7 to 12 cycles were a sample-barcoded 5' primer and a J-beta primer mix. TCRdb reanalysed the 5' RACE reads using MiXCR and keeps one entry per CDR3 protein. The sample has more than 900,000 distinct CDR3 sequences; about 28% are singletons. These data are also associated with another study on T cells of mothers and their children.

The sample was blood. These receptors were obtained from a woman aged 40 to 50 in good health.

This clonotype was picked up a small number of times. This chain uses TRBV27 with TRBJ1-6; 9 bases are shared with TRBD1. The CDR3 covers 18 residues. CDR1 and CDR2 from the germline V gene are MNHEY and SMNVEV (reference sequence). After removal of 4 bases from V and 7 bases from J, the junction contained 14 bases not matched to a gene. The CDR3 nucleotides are TGTGCCAGCAGTTCGGGACAGGGAAGGGGGTGGATAAATTCACCCCTCCACTTT. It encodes CASSSGQGRGWINSPLHF.

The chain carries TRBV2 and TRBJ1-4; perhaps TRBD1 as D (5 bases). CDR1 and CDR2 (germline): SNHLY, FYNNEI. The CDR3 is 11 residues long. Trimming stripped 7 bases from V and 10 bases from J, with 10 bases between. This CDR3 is CASTGQGKLFF. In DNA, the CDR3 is TGTGCCAGCACAGGACAAGGAAAACTGTTTTTT.

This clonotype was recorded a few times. DNA for the CDR3: TGCGCCAGCTGCGAACTGACAGGGGTTCAAGATACGCAGTATTTT. This codes for CASCELTGVQDTQYF. The chain joins TRBV5-1 to TRBJ2-3; 8 bases agree with TRBD1. Germline CDR1 and CDR2: SGHRS and YFSETQ. The J segment lost 5 bases and the V segment lost 7 bases, leaving 12 bases of the junction unmatched. The CDR3 is made up of 15 amino acids.

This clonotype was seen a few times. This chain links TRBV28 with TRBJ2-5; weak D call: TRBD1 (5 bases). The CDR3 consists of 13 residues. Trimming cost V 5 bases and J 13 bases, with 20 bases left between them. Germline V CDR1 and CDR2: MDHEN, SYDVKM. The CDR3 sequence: CASSLTVNSERYF. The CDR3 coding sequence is TGTGCCAGCAGTCTGACAGTTAATTCAGAGCGGTACTTC. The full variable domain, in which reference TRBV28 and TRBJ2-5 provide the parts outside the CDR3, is DVKVTQSSRYLVKRTGEKVFLECVQDMDHENMFWYRQDPGLGLRLIYFSYDVKMKEKGDIPEGYSVSREKKERFSLILESASTNQTSMYLCASSLTVNSERYFGPGTRLLVL.

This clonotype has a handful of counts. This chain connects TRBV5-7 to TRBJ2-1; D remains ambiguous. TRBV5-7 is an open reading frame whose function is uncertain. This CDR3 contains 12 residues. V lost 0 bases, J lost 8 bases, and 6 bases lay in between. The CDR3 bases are TGTGCCAGCAGCTTGGTTAGTTATGAGCAGTTCTTC. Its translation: CASSLVSYEQFF.

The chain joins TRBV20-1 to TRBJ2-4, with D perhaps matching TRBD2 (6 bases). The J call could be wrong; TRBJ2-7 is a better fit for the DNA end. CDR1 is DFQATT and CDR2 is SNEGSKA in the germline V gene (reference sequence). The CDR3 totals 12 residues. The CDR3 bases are TGCAGTGCTAACGGGGGAACTAACGAGCAGTACTTC. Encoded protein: CSANGGTNEQYF.

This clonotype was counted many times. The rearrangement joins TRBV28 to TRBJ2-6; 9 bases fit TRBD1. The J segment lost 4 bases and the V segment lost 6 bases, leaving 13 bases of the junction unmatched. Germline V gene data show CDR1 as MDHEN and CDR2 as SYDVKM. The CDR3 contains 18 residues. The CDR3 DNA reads TGTGCCAGCAGCCCTTGGGGACAGGGTAAGGCAGGGGCCAACGTCCTGACTTTC. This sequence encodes CASSPWGQGKAGANVLTF.

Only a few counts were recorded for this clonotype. The CDR3 nucleotides read TGTGCCAGCAGCTTAGGGTATAAGGGGGTAACTAATGAAAAACTGTTTTTT. Translation: CASSLGYKGVTNEKLFF. V usage is TRBV7-6 and J usage is TRBJ1-4; D perhaps matches TRBD1 (6 bases). V shed 1 base and J shed 1 base, with 13 bases lying between them. This CDR3 comprises 17 residues. Germline V gene lookup returns CDR1 SGHVS and CDR2 FNYEAQ.

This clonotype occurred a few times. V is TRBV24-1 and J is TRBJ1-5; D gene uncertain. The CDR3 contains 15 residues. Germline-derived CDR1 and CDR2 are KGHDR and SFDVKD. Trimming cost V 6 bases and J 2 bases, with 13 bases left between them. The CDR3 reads CATSMLGRGNQPQHF. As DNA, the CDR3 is TGTGCCACCAGTATGTTGGGAAGAGGCAATCAGCCCCAGCATTTT.

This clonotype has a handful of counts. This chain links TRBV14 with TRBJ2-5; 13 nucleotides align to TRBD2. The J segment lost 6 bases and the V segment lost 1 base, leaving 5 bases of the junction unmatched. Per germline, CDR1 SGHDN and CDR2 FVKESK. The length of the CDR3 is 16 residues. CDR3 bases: TGTGCCAGCAGCCAAGTTCCGGGACTAGCGGGGAAGACCCAGTACTTC. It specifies CASSQVPGLAGKTQYF.

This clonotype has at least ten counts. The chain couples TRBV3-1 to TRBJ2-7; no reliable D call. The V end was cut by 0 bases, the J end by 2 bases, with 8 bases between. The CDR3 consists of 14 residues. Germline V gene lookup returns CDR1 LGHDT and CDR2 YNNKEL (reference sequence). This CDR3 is CASSQDFAAYEQYF. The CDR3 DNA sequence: TGTGCCAGCAGCCAAGATTTTGCAGCCTACGAGCAGTACTTC.